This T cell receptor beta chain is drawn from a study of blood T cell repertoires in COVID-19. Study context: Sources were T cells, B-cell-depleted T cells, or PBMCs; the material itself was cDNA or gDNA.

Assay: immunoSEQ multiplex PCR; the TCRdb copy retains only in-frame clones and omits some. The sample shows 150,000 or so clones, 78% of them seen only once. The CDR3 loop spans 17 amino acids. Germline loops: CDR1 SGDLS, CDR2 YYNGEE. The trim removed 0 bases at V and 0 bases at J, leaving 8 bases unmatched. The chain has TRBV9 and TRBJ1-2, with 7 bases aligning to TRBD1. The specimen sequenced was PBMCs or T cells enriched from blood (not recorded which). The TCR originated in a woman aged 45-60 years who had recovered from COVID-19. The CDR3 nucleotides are TGTGCCAGCAGCGTAGGGGCAGGGGGTTCCCCTAACTATGGCTACACCTTC. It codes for CASSVGAGGSPNYGYTF.